The 31 T cell receptor beta chains in this list originate from one sample, sequenced in a study of shared clonotypes between healthy human individuals. Sequencing used immunoSEQ multiplex PCR; TCRdb keeps in-frame clones, though not all of them. The sample carries 600,000 or so clones, 90% to 95% recorded once. Terminally differentiated effector memory CD45RA+ cells were left out of the naive CD8 fraction, which was CD45RO-negative and positively selected for CCR7. The sequenced sample consisted of naive CD8+ T cells sorted from blood. These receptors were collected from a young woman in good health.

This rearrangement joins TRBV7-9 to TRBJ2-3; D is uncertain. Germline V CDR1 and CDR2: SEHNR, FQNEAQ (reference sequence). V dropped 3 bases and J dropped 2 bases, with 9 bases sitting between them. CDR3 length: 14 amino acids. The CDR3, as DNA: TGTGCCAGCAGCTTCTGGCCAGACACAGATACGCAGTATTTT. This codes for CASSFWPDTDTQYF.

This chain links TRBV27 with TRBJ1-2, with D maybe TRBD1 (5 bases). The CDR3 is 16 amino acids. Germline V lookup: CDR1 MNHEY, CDR2 SMNVEV (reference sequence). Trimming took off 2 bases at V and 6 bases at J, with 19 bases between the two ends. DNA of the CDR3: TGTGCCAGCAGTTTAAGTCGGTCCGCAGGGTACCATGGCTACACCTTC. This sequence encodes CASSLSRSAGYHGYTF.

V usage is TRBV4-1 and J usage is TRBJ2-3; 8 bases line up with TRBD1. V shed 4 bases and J 4 bases; nucleotides not matched to a gene: 16. This CDR3 comprises 18 residues. Germline CDR1 is MGHRA and CDR2 is YSYEKL. Written as DNA, the CDR3 is TGCGCCAGCAGCCTCAAGATGGTAACAGGGGGTTTTTCAGATACGCAGTATTTT. Residues: CASSLKMVTGGFSDTQYF.

The chain has TRBV27 and TRBJ1-2; D call uncertain. The V and J ends lost 6 bases and 4 bases respectively, with 12 bases between them. Germline V gene sequence: CDR1 MNHEY, CDR2 SMNVEV (reference sequence). The CDR3 runs 13 residues. CDR3 region: CASRLRGSYGYTF. The CDR3 DNA sequence: TGTGCCAGCAGGTTAAGAGGAAGCTATGGCTACACCTTC.

The V and J genes are TRBV29-1 and TRBJ2-3, with 7 bases aligning to TRBD1. Germline loops: CDR1 SQVTM, CDR2 ANQGSEA. V was clipped by 4 bases and J by 2 bases; unmatched bases: 12. The length of the CDR3 is 16 residues. In nucleotides, the CDR3 is TGCAGCGTTGTGAGGTGGGGGACAGAATTCACAGATACGCAGTATTTT. This encodes CSVVRWGTEFTDTQYF.

V is TRBV7-9 and J is TRBJ1-5; 9 nucleotides line up with TRBD1. Per the germline V gene, CDR1 is SEHNR and CDR2 is FQNEAQ (reference sequence). V dropped 1 base and J dropped 6; count of bases not matched to a gene: 7. CDR3 length: 16 amino acids. The CDR3 sequence is CASSLGGQGGSQPQHF. In DNA, the CDR3 is TGTGCCAGCAGCTTAGGGGGACAGGGTGGATCTCAGCCCCAGCATTTT.

The chain links TRBV10-2 to TRBJ2-7, with 9 bases lining up with TRBD1. Losses at the gene ends were 7 bases for V and 5 bases for J; bases not matched to a gene: 6. Looked up from germline, CDR1 is WSHSY and CDR2 is SAAADI. CDR3 length equals 13 residues. The CDR3 spells CASKGQGAHEQYF. As DNA, the CDR3 is TGCGCCAGCAAGGGACAGGGTGCCCACGAGCAGTACTTC.

V and J are TRBV9 and TRBJ1-3; D is unresolved. CDR1 SGDLS and CDR2 YYNGEE come from the germline V gene. The CDR3 has 15 residues. With 0 bases removed from V and 4 bases from J, the gap between germline ends came to 11 bases. DNA for the CDR3: TGTGCCAGCAGCGTAGGGGTTTACTACGGAAACACCATATATTTT. Its protein is CASSVGVYYGNTIYF. Using reference TRBV9 and TRBJ1-3 for the parts outside the CDR3, the full variable domain is DSGVTQTPKHLITATGQRVTLRCSPRSGDLSVYWYQQSLDQGLQFLIQYYNGEERAKGNILERFSAQQFPDLHSELNLSSLELGDSALYFCASSVGVYYGNTIYFGEGSWLTVV.

The CDR3 loop is CAWSSSTPGPEAFF. In nucleotides, the CDR3 is TGTGCCTGGAGTTCTTCGACGCCGGGGCCTGAAGCTTTCTTT. The chain combines TRBV30 with TRBJ1-1; a possible D gene is TRBD1 (5 bases). The CDR3 is made up of 14 amino acids. Germline V CDR1 and CDR2: GTSNPN, SVGIG (reference sequence). V was clipped by 2 bases and J by 6 bases, with 16 bases between them.

This chain joins TRBV7-2 and TRBJ2-5; 7 nucleotides align to TRBD2. J was trimmed by 1 base and V by 1 base; bases with no gene match: 6. CDR1 is SGHTA and CDR2 is FQGNSA in the germline V gene. This CDR3 contains 16 residues. The CDR3 nucleotides are TGTGCCAGCAGCTTAGTTCTCGGGAGGCCCCAAGAGACCCAGTACTTC. It is translated as CASSLVLGRPQETQYF.

The chain couples TRBV4-2 to TRBJ1-2, with 8 nucleotides matching TRBD1. The V and J ends lost 1 base and 2 bases, in that order; junction bases with no gene match: 3. In germline, CDR1 is LGHNA, CDR2 YNFKEQ. The CDR3 spans 15 residues. CDR3 nucleotide sequence: TGTGCCAGCAGCCAAGTGGGACAGGCGAACTATGGCTACACCTTC. This gives the protein CASSQVGQANYGYTF.

A single count supports this clone. The chain combines TRBV7-8 with TRBJ2-7; D unresolved. V dropped 5 bases and J dropped 4 bases, with 15 bases sitting between them. This CDR3 spans 14 amino acids. Germline-derived CDR1 and CDR2 are SGHVS and FQNEAQ. The CDR3 sequence: CASSISARRYEQYF. In DNA form, the CDR3 reads TGTGCCAGCAGCATCAGTGCCCGTAGATACGAGCAGTACTTC. The whole variable domain, remainder taken from reference TRBV7-8 and TRBJ2-7, is GAGVSQSPRYKVAKRGQDVALRCDPISGHVSLFWYQQALGQGPEFLTYFQNEAQLDKSGLPSDRFFAERPEGSVSTLKIQRTQQEDSAVYLCASSISARRYEQYFGPGTRLTVT.

In regard to this clone: The identical CDR3 is also encoded by other nucleotide sequences in the sample. The rearrangement joins TRBV7-9 to TRBJ2-7, with D unresolved. The germline CDR1 and CDR2 sequences are SEHNR and FQNEAQ (reference sequence). The CDR3 length is 11 residues. The V end lost 3 bases, the J end lost 5 bases, and 5 bases lay between the germline ends. CDR3 nucleotide sequence: TGTGCCAGCAGCTTTGGGAACGAGCAGTACTTC. Translating gives CASSFGNEQYF.

In this sample, this clone turned up once. J is TRBJ2-3 and V is TRBV5-1, with D perhaps being TRBD1 or TRBD2 (6 bases each). V lost 0 bases to trimming and J lost 6 bases, with 14 bases between them. CDR3 length equals 15 residues. Germline values: CDR1 SGHRS, CDR2 YFSETQ. CDR3 sequence (DNA): TGCGCCAGCAGCTTGGAAGGGGGGCTTAGTGATACGCAGTATTTT. Translating it yields CASSLEGGLSDTQYF. The full variable domain, rest sourced from reference TRBV5-1 and TRBJ2-3, is KAGVTQTPRYLIKTRGQQVTLSCSPISGHRSVSWYQQTPGQGLQFLFEYFSETQRNKGNFPGRFSGRQFSNSRSEMNVSTLELGDSALYLCASSLEGGLSDTQYFGPGTRLTVL.

This clone showed up just once. The chain links TRBV11-2 to TRBJ2-1; D gene uncertain. The CDR3 consists of 17 residues. Germline CDR1 SGHAT, CDR2 FQNNGV. V dropped 1 base and J dropped 0 bases, with 13 bases sitting between them. The CDR3 protein is CASSLALLSSSYNEQFF. For the CDR3, the DNA is TGTGCCAGCAGCTTAGCCTTACTCTCAAGCTCCTACAATGAGCAGTTCTTC.

The rearrangement uses TRBV12-5 and TRBJ2-1; 9 bases line up with TRBD2. From germline, CDR1 is LGHNT and CDR2 FRNRAP. Trimming removed 0 bases from V and 4 bases from J; junction bases left unmatched: 13. The CDR3 sequence is 19 residues long. The CDR3 region is CASGLVPLAGLSPYNEQFF. The CDR3 DNA is TGTGCTAGTGGTTTGGTACCGCTAGCGGGGTTGAGTCCGTACAATGAGCAGTTCTTC.

The chain links TRBV27 to TRBJ2-1; perhaps TRBD1 as D (6 bases). With 4 bases removed from V and 7 bases from J, the gap between germline ends came to 11 bases. CDR1 and CDR2 from the germline V gene are MNHEY and SMNVEV (reference sequence). This CDR3 spans 13 amino acids. This chain's CDR3 is CASSSLQGNEQFF. CDR3 in DNA: TGTGCCAGCAGTTCTCTACAGGGTAATGAGCAGTTCTTC.

The rearrangement links TRBV9 to TRBJ2-3; 11 bases align to TRBD2. Germline loops: CDR1 SGDLS, CDR2 YYNGEE. The CDR3 totals 17 residues. The junction had 6 bases not matched to a gene; V was cut back by 3 bases and J by 0 bases. CDR3 coding DNA: TGTGCCAGCAGCGCGTCGGGACTAGCGGAGAGCACAGATACGCAGTATTTT. It is translated as CASSASGLAESTDTQYF.

V gene TRBV25-1 combines with J gene TRBJ2-7, with 7 bases lining up with TRBD1. CDR1 is MGHDK and CDR2 is SYGVNS in the germline V gene. J lost 0 bases, V lost 0 bases, and 2 bases had no gene match. The CDR3 totals 15 residues. This CDR3 reads CASSEYQGDSYEQYF. The CDR3 DNA reads as TGTGCCAGCAGTGAATACCAGGGGGACTCCTACGAGCAGTACTTC.

V and J are TRBV28 and TRBJ1-1, with a possible D match to TRBD1 (6 bases). The germline V gene encodes CDR1 MDHEN and CDR2 SYDVKM. V lost 3 bases and J lost 7, with 12 bases in between. The CDR3 runs 13 residues. CDR3 protein: CASSLFSGDEAFF. CDR3 nucleotide sequence: TGTGCCAGCAGTTTGTTTTCAGGGGATGAAGCTTTCTTT.

The rearrangement uses TRBV5-4 and TRBJ1-4, with 9 nucleotides matching TRBD1. V was clipped by 5 bases and J by 8 bases; unmatched bases: 10. The V gene's germline CDR1 is SGHNT and CDR2 YYREEE (reference sequence). The CDR3 spans 15 residues. The CDR3 bases are TGTGCCAGCAGTATAGACAGGGGGGCCGAAGAAAAACTGTTTTTT. Amino acid sequence: CASSIDRGAEEKLFF.

The chain uses TRBV4-1 and TRBJ2-1, with D uncertain. Trimming pared 1 base from V and 9 bases from J, leaving 19 bases between. Germline values: CDR1 MGHRA, CDR2 YSYEKL. This CDR3 contains 16 residues. Written as DNA, the CDR3 is TGCGCCAGCAGCCAAGCAGGTTCTAGTTTATCTTCTGAGCAGTTCTTC. Translated, it gives CASSQAGSSLSSEQFF.

This chain joins TRBV4-1 and TRBJ2-7; perhaps D is TRBD1 or TRBD2 (5 bases each). Trimming took 3 bases from V and 2 from J, leaving 14 bases between them. The CDR3 runs 15 residues. Germline V gives CDR1 MGHRA, CDR2 YSYEKL. This chain's CDR3 is CASSHEGAEAYEQYF. In nucleotides, the CDR3 is TGCGCCAGCAGCCACGAAGGGGCGGAGGCCTACGAGCAGTACTTC.

This clone came up once. The gene calls are TRBV7-6 and TRBJ2-1; the D gene is possibly TRBD2 (6 bases). Germline V gene data show CDR1 as SGHVS and CDR2 as FNYEAQ. The ends were cut back, 6 bases at V and 3 bases at J, with 18 bases in the middle. CDR3 size: 16 residues. DNA for the CDR3: TGTGCCAGCAGTCCGTCAGCGGCTAGCGTCTACAATGAGCAGTTCTTC. Translation: CASSPSAASVYNEQFF.

The gene calls are TRBV10-3 and TRBJ2-7; D is possibly TRBD1 (6 bases). In germline, CDR1 is ENHRY, CDR2 SYGVKD. The CDR3 loop spans 15 amino acids. Trimming removed 3 bases at V and 3 bases at J, with 15 bases between. In DNA, the CDR3 is TGTGCCATCAGTGACGGACGAAGGGGGAACTACGAGCAGTACTTC. It translates to CAISDGRRGNYEQYF.

This clone is a singleton in its sample. The rearrangement links TRBV5-1 to TRBJ2-1, with D uncertain. Germline V lookup: CDR1 SGHRS, CDR2 YFSETQ. The CDR3 length is 13 residues. Trimming cost V 0 bases and J 6 bases, with 7 bases left between them. The CDR3 DNA follows: TGCGCCAGCAGCTTGGCCAGCCCCAATGAGCAGTTCTTC. This gives the protein CASSLASPNEQFF. The variable domain in full, with the rest retrieved from reference TRBV5-1 and TRBJ2-1, is KAGVTQTPRYLIKTRGQQVTLSCSPISGHRSVSWYQQTPGQGLQFLFEYFSETQRNKGNFPGRFSGRQFSNSRSEMNVSTLELGDSALYLCASSLASPNEQFFGPGTRLTVL.

This chain uses TRBV30 with TRBJ1-5, with a tentative D call TRBD1 (5 bases). With 2 bases removed from V and 5 bases from J, the gap between germline ends came to 10 bases. Germline V CDR1 and CDR2: GTSNPN, SVGIG (reference sequence). The CDR3 is made up of 13 amino acids. CDR3 in DNA: TGTGCCTGGAGTCGAGGGGATGATCAGCCCCAGCATTTT. It yields the protein CAWSRGDDQPQHF. The variable domain in full, completed from reference TRBV30 and TRBJ1-5, reads SQTIHQWPATLVQPVGSPLSLECTVEGTSNPNLYWYRQAAGRGLQLLFYSVGIGQISSEVPQNLSASRPQDRQFILSSKKLLLSDSGFYLCAWSRGDDQPQHFGDGTRLSIL.

The chain combines TRBV27 with TRBJ1-3; no reliable D call. The CDR3 is made up of 12 amino acids. Trimming cost V 5 bases and J 0 bases, with 2 bases left between them. Germline V gene data show CDR1 as MNHEY and CDR2 as SMNVEV (reference sequence). The CDR3 sequence is CASSNSGNTIYF. The CDR3 region has the DNA TGTGCCAGCAGTAACTCTGGAAACACCATATATTTT.

This chain joins TRBV5-1 and TRBJ1-1, with TRBD1 as a possible D gene (6 bases). Between the trimmed V and J ends, which lost 7 bases and 4 bases, there was a span of 11 bases. The germline CDR1 and CDR2 sequences are SGHRS and YFSETQ. This CDR3 is 12 amino acids long. The CDR3 DNA follows: TGCGCCAGCCGATTGGGGGCCACTGAAGCTTTCTTT. Residues: CASRLGATEAFF.

The rearrangement uses TRBV7-9 and TRBJ1-5; D ambiguous. Germline V lookup: CDR1 SEHNR, CDR2 FQNEAQ (reference sequence). This CDR3 is built from 14 residues. Trimming removed 3 bases at V and 8 bases at J, with 14 bases between. CDR3 sequence: CASSFLSALEPQHF. The CDR3 coding sequence is TGTGCCAGCAGCTTTTTATCAGCGTTGGAGCCCCAGCATTTT.

The chain links TRBV7-9 to TRBJ1-1; D gene ambiguous. CDR1 and CDR2 from the germline V gene are SEHNR and FQNEAQ (reference sequence). CDR3 size: 15 residues. Trimming stripped 0 bases from V and 1 base from J, with 9 bases between. The chain's CDR3 is CASSLAEQENTEAFF. In nucleotides, the CDR3 is TGTGCCAGCAGCTTAGCGGAGCAAGAGAACACTGAAGCTTTCTTT.